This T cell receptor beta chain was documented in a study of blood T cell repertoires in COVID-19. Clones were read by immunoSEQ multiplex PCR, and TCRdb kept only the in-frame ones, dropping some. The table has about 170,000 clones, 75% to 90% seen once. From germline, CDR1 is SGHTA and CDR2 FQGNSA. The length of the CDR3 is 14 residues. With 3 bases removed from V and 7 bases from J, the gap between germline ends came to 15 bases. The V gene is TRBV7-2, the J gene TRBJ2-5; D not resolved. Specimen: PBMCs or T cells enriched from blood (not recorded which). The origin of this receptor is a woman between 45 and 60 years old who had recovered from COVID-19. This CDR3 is CASSFGQATSTQYF. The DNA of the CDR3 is TGTGCCAGCAGCTTTGGTCAGGCCACCTCGACCCAGTACTTC.